The next 8 T cell receptor beta chains were all read from a single sample in a study of T cells after yellow fever vaccination (dated by TCRdb to the late 2010s). In the paper's terms, the treatment or condition label means: live attenuated yellow fever vaccine strain. Receptors were amplified or captured by 5' RACE. TCRdb names Illumina HiSeq 2500 as the instrument used. Clones were called with MiXCR by TCRdb after fastp trimmed the public reads at Q25, and only in-frame beta chains were retained. Each record represents a unique CDR3 protein, reported with the most common genes and DNA among its rows. For this sample there are tens of thousands of distinct CDR3 sequences; 4.4% appear just once. Clones ranked in the top ten supply approximately 46% of the sample. The sample in question was CD8+ T cells sorted from PBMCs, obtained 5 days after the yellow fever booster vaccination. The receptors come from a man younger than 40 who received the YFV17D yellow fever vaccine.

Many counts were recorded for this clonotype. V gene TRBV18 combines with J gene TRBJ2-5, with D possibly TRBD1 on 6 matching bases. Germline lookup yields CDR1 KGHSH and CDR2 LQKENI. Trimming cost V 0 bases and J 1 base, with 12 bases left between them. The length of the CDR3 is 16 residues. The CDR3 sequence: CASSPPQGPLQETQYF. In nucleotides, the CDR3 is TGTGCCAGCTCACCACCGCAGGGGCCGCTCCAAGAGACCCAGTACTTC. Full variable domain (rest looked up from reference TRBV18 and TRBJ2-5): NAGVMQNPRHLVRRRGQEARLRCSPMKGHSHVYWYRQLPEEGLKFMVYLQKENIIDESGMPKERFSAEFPKEGPSILRIQQVVRGDSAAYFCASSPPQGPLQETQYFGPGTRLLVL.

At least ten counts were recorded for this clonotype. V is TRBV6-5 and J is TRBJ1-2; a possible D gene is TRBD1 (6 bases). This CDR3 is 15 amino acids long. The germline gives CDR1 MNHEY, CDR2 SVGAGI. The V end was cut by 3 bases, the J end by 8 bases, with 19 bases between. The CDR3 nucleotides are TGTGCCAGCAGTTATACAGGGCAGGGTATTGGCGGCTACACCTTC. Translating it yields CASSYTGQGIGGYTF.

This clonotype has ten or more counts. The rearrangement joins TRBV21-1 to TRBJ2-5; no check of the table's D call, TRBD2, against the DNA was made. TRBV21-1 is an annotated pseudogene. This CDR3 has 17 amino acids. The CDR3 region has the DNA TGTGCCAGCAAAGGACTAGCGGGAGGTACCGTGCAAGAGACCCAGTACTTC. This translates into CASKGLAGGTVQETQYF.

This rearrangement joins TRBV6-1 to TRBJ1-2; possibly TRBD1 for D (5 bases). V was shortened by 6 bases and J by 1 base, with 9 bases between the two germline ends. The CDR3 runs 13 residues. Germline loops: CDR1 MNHNS, CDR2 SASEGT. The CDR3, as DNA: TGTGCCAGCAGCCAGGGCTTTAACTATGGCTACACCTTC. This sequence encodes CASSQGFNYGYTF.

This clonotype appeared many times. The V and J genes are TRBV20-1 and TRBJ1-5; 7 bases map to TRBD1. CDR1 and CDR2 (germline): DFQATT, SNEGSKA (reference sequence). The CDR3 runs to 15 residues. The V and J ends lost 0 bases and 6 bases, in that order; junction bases with no gene match: 8. In nucleotides, the CDR3 is TGCAGTGCTAGAGATGGGAACAGGGGAGCTCAGCCCCAGCATTTT. It yields the protein CSARDGNRGAQPQHF.

This clonotype was detected many times. V gene TRBV9 combines with J gene TRBJ2-2; TRBD1 matches at 11 bases. The CDR3 has 16 residues. V was pared by 4 bases and J by 6 bases, with 8 bases of the junction left unmatched. Germline V gene lookup returns CDR1 SGDLS and CDR2 YYNGEE. CDR3 protein: CASSPMGQGVSGELFF. The CDR3 bases are TGTGCCAGCAGCCCTATGGGACAGGGGGTATCCGGGGAGCTGTTTTTT.

This clonotype has at least ten counts. The chain joins TRBV14 to TRBJ1-6; TRBD1 might be the D (5 bases). Germline-derived CDR1 and CDR2 are SGHDN and FVKESK. Trimming removed 3 bases at V and 3 bases at J, with 12 bases between. The CDR3 contains 16 residues. The chain's CDR3 is CASSHSAGYYNSPLHF. The CDR3 region has the DNA TGTGCCAGCAGCCATTCCGCAGGGTACTATAATTCACCCCTCCACTTT.

At least ten counts were recorded for this clonotype. This chain joins TRBV5-1 and TRBJ2-2; unclear D gene. The CDR3 totals 11 residues. Trimming pared 5 bases from V and 4 bases from J, leaving 3 bases between. Germline V gene sequence: CDR1 SGHRS, CDR2 YFSETQ. Here the CDR3 DNA reads TGCGCCAGCAGGGGCACCGGGGAGCTGTTTTTT. Translated, it gives CASRGTGELFF. Combining the CDR3 with reference TRBV5-1 and TRBJ2-2 gives the whole variable domain KAGVTQTPRYLIKTRGQQVTLSCSPISGHRSVSWYQQTPGQGLQFLFEYFSETQRNKGNFPGRFSGRQFSNSRSEMNVSTLELGDSALYLCASRGTGELFFGEGSRLTVL.